The 8 T cell receptor beta chains below all came from one sample that was sequenced in a study of regulatory T cells in long-lasting Graves disease. As to time point: persistent/refractory GD, antithyroid drugs over 5 years with positive TRAb. RNA extracted from PBMCs served as the sequencing template. CDR3 regions were amplified by Arm-PCR using iRepertoire HTBI primers to build TCR beta libraries. TCRdb passed the multiplex PCR reads through MiXCR, listing each CDR3 protein once. The table records a few hundred thousand distinct CDR3 sequences, 23% of them present only once. Here the sequenced sample was peripheral blood mononuclear cells (PBMCs), taken when the disease was refractory, from a patient treated with antithyroid drugs. These receptors were collected from a female donor with Graves disease.

This clonotype came up many times. The chain employs TRBV7-2 and TRBJ1-1, with no clear D. The V end lost 3 bases, the J end lost 0 bases, and 8 bases lay between the germline ends. The CDR3 has 14 amino acids. From germline, CDR1 is SGHTA and CDR2 FQGNSA. CDR3 sequence (DNA): TGTGCCAGCAGCTTGGGTAGGGTGAACACTGAAGCTTTCTTT. Amino acid sequence: CASSLGRVNTEAFF.

The chain uses TRBV6-1 and TRBJ1-1, with 8 bases identical to TRBD1. The CDR3 has 16 residues. Germline CDR1 and CDR2: MNHNS and SASEGT. J lost 4 bases, V lost 6 bases, and 13 bases had no gene match. The CDR3 loop is CASRTPSTGARTEAFF. The CDR3 bases are TGTGCCAGCAGGACCCCCTCGACAGGGGCGCGCACTGAAGCTTTCTTT.

This clonotype occurred many times. The DNA of the CDR3 is TGTGCCAGCAGTTTAGTCCCCGACCAAGCGGACACTGAAGCTTTCTTT. It specifies CASSLVPDQADTEAFF. The chain links TRBV28 to TRBJ1-1; no clear D. Per the germline V gene, CDR1 is MDHEN and CDR2 is SYDVKM. Trimming took 2 bases from V and 3 from J, leaving 16 bases between them. This CDR3 has 16 residues.

The DNA for the CDR3 is TGCAGTGCCGGGGGCTCAGGGGTGCCCCTCTACGAGCAGTACTTC. It encodes CSAGGSGVPLYEQYF. The gene calls are TRBV20-1 and TRBJ2-7, with D possibly called TRBD1 or TRBD2 (6 bases each). The CDR3 length is 15 residues. The V end lost 6 bases, the J end lost 3 bases, and 21 bases lay between the germline ends. Germline loops: CDR1 DFQATT, CDR2 SNEGSKA (reference sequence).

This clonotype was recorded only once. This rearrangement joins TRBV5-1 to TRBJ1-1, with D uncertain. The germline CDR1 and CDR2 sequences are SGHRS and YFSETQ. Trimming took off 1 base at V and 5 bases at J, with 12 bases between the two ends. The CDR3 loop spans 14 amino acids. The CDR3 protein is CASSLSVGRTEAFF. Here the CDR3 DNA reads TGCGCCAGCAGCTTGTCGGTAGGAAGAACTGAAGCTTTCTTT.

The chain employs TRBV7-2 and TRBJ2-6; no clear D gene. V lost 1 base and J 2 bases, leaving 9 bases between the germline ends. Germline CDR1 and CDR2: SGHTA and FQGNSA. CDR3 size: 16 residues. CDR3 in amino acids: CASSLGGPPGANVLTF. The CDR3 DNA sequence: TGTGCCAGCAGCTTAGGCGGCCCCCCTGGGGCCAACGTCCTGACTTTC.

At least ten counts were recorded for this clonotype. The chain couples TRBV28 to TRBJ1-5, with D possibly matching TRBD1 (6 bases). The CDR3 extends over 15 amino acids. CDR1 and CDR2 from the germline V gene are MDHEN and SYDVKM. The V gene lost 7 bases and the J gene lost 4 bases, with 17 bases spanning the gap. The CDR3 loop reads CASTEAGTRNQPQHF. The CDR3 nucleotides read TGTGCCAGCACCGAAGCCGGGACAAGAAATCAGCCCCAGCATTTT.

This chain connects TRBV19 to TRBJ2-2, with 8 bases that match TRBD1. The V segment lost 7 bases and the J segment 6 bases; nucleotides outside the gene matches: 10. This CDR3 spans 15 amino acids. Germline CDR1 and CDR2: LNHDA and SQIVND (reference sequence). The CDR3 DNA is TGTGCCAGTAAACGACAGGGGTCAGACGCCGGGGAGCTGTTTTTT. Amino acid sequence: CASKRQGSDAGELFF.